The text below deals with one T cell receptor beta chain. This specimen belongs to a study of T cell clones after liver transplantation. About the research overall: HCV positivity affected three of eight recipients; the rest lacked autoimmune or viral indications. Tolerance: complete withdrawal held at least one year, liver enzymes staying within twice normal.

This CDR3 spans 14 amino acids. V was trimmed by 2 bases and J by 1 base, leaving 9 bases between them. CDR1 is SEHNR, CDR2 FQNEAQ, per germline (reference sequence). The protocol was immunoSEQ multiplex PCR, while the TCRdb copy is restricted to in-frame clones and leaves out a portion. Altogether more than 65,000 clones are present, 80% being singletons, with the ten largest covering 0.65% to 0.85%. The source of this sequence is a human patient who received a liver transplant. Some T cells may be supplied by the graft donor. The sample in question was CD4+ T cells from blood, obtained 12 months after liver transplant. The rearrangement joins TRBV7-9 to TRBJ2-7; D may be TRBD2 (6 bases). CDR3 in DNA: TGTGCCAGCAGCTTAACGGGAGAGTCCTACGAGCAGTACTTC. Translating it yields CASSLTGESYEQYF.